The next 12 T cell receptor beta chains were all read from a single sample in a study of T cells in localized non-small cell lung cancer. Clones were sequenced by immunoSEQ multiplex PCR, and TCRdb holds only the in-frame ones, with some missing. The table shows about 2,500 clones, with approximately 21% occurring only once. The sample here was lung tumor tissue, taken before any cancer treatment. These TCRs come from a man between 40 and 69 years old with stage I lung adenocarcinoma.

This clone has just a few counts. V usage is TRBV11-3 and J usage is TRBJ2-1, with TRBD2 identical over 8 bases. Germline V gene data show CDR1 as SGHNT and CDR2 as YENEEA. The CDR3 contains 16 residues. Trimming at V came to 7 bases and at J to 10 bases, leaving 18 bases not matched to a gene. The CDR3 reads CASTPSENSGTGEQFF. For the CDR3, the DNA is TGTGCCAGCACCCCCAGCGAGAATAGCGGGACCGGGGAGCAGTTCTTC.

This clone was found a few times. The V call is TRBV6-8, the J call TRBJ2-7; no reliable D call. The CDR3 is 13 amino acids. The V end was cut by 2 bases, the J end by 6 bases, with 11 bases between. CDR1 and CDR2 (germline): MNHGY, SAAAGT. The CDR3 nucleotides are TGTGCCAGCAGTTACATGGCTCCCTCCGAGCAGTACTTC. The encoded protein is CASSYMAPSEQYF.

The chain combines TRBV9 with TRBJ2-1; D may be TRBD1 (6 bases). Germline V gene data show CDR1 as SGDLS and CDR2 as YYNGEE. The CDR3 spans 16 residues. Trimming removed 5 bases at V and 5 bases at J, with 20 bases between. The CDR3 protein is CASSEAGTYIDNEQFF. The CDR3 nucleotides are TGTGCCAGCAGTGAAGCAGGGACATATATCGACAATGAGCAGTTCTTC.

This clone was picked up one time. The genes are TRBV9 and TRBJ2-1; 13 positions agree with TRBD2. Unmatched junction bases numbered 7, after V lost 4 bases and J lost 9 bases. Germline assignment: CDR1 SGDLS and CDR2 YYNGEE. CDR3 length: 15 amino acids. CDR3 loop: CASSSSGLAGVEQFF. In nucleotides, the CDR3 is TGTGCCAGCAGCTCCTCCGGACTAGCGGGAGTTGAGCAGTTCTTC.

The rearrangement joins TRBV30 to TRBJ2-5; perhaps D is TRBD1 or TRBD2 (5 bases each). The CDR3 is made up of 13 amino acids. Germline V lookup: CDR1 GTSNPN, CDR2 SVGIG (reference sequence). V was cut by 3 bases and J by 9 bases, with 17 bases left in between. The chain's CDR3 is CAWSPGTLGSQYF. The CDR3 DNA reads TGTGCCTGGAGCCCCGGGACGCTGGGGTCCCAGTACTTC.

This chain connects TRBV19 to TRBJ2-5, with 8 bases fitting TRBD2. The junction had 9 bases not matched to a gene; V was cut back by 6 bases and J by 3 bases. CDR1 and CDR2 (germline): LNHDA, SQIVND (reference sequence). CDR3 length: 15 amino acids. CDR3 in amino acids: CASRSLDSGKETQYF. The DNA for the CDR3 is TGTGCCAGTAGGAGCCTCGATAGCGGGAAAGAGACCCAGTACTTC.

This clone is classed as medium-sized. CDR3 bases: TGTGCCAGCAGCTTAGTCCAGGGGAACCTCCTCTATGGCTACACCTTC. It is translated as CASSLVQGNLLYGYTF. This rearrangement joins TRBV11-3 to TRBJ1-2; the D gene is possibly TRBD1 (6 bases). The V gene lost 1 base and the J gene lost 4 bases, with 16 bases spanning the gap. The CDR3 covers 16 residues. The germline V gene has CDR1 SGHNT and CDR2 YENEEA.

In its sample, this clone was seen a few times. The rearrangement links TRBV9 to TRBJ2-2; D uncertain. The CDR3 is made up of 14 amino acids. Trimming cost V 5 bases and J 3 bases, with 11 bases left between them. CDR1 SGDLS and CDR2 YYNGEE come from the germline V gene. Here the CDR3 DNA reads TGTGCCAGCAGAACGGACGGTCACACCGGGGAGCTGTTTTTT. Amino acid sequence: CASRTDGHTGELFF. The full variable domain, in which reference TRBV9 and TRBJ2-2 provide the parts outside the CDR3, is DSGVTQTPKHLITATGQRVTLRCSPRSGDLSVYWYQQSLDQGLQFLIQYYNGEERAKGNILERFSAQQFPDLHSELNLSSLELGDSALYFCASRTDGHTGELFFGEGSRLTVL.

This rearrangement joins TRBV29-1 to TRBJ2-2; D might be TRBD1 (6 bases). V lost 4 bases and J lost 7, with 16 bases in between. Per the germline V gene, CDR1 is SQVTM and CDR2 is ANQGSEA. This CDR3 has 14 amino acids. This CDR3 reads CSVAPGQSVGELFF. As DNA, the CDR3 is TGCAGCGTTGCTCCCGGACAGTCTGTCGGGGAGCTGTTTTTT.

The rearrangement links TRBV18 to TRBJ1-3, with no clear D. This CDR3 comprises 15 residues. Germline CDR1 is KGHSH and CDR2 is LQKENI. Trimming left V 0 bases short and J 4 bases short, with 10 bases between. In nucleotides, the CDR3 is TGTGCCAGCTCACCACCGTCGGGGTTAGGAAACACCATATATTTT. This encodes CASSPPSGLGNTIYF.

The rearrangement joins TRBV9 to TRBJ1-4; maybe TRBD1 (6 bases). V dropped 1 base and J dropped 8 bases, with 12 bases sitting between them. There are 14 residues in the CDR3. CDR1 and CDR2 (germline): SGDLS, YYNGEE. CDR3 nucleotide sequence: TGTGCCAGCAGCGTAATGGGACATGGGGAAAAACTGTTTTTT. Amino acids: CASSVMGHGEKLFF.

This clone occurred a few times. As DNA, the CDR3 is TGTGCCAGCAGTTTACCAGGGTTATTAGGCTACACCTTC. Residues: CASSLPGLLGYTF. This chain uses TRBV28 with TRBJ1-2; D is perhaps TRBD1 (5 bases). Germline V lookup: CDR1 MDHEN, CDR2 SYDVKM. V was pared by 2 bases and J by 8 bases, with 12 bases between. The CDR3 has 13 residues.